These 28 T cell receptor beta chains share one sample of origin, sequenced in a study of shared clonotypes between healthy human individuals (dated by TCRdb to 2019 to 2021). The library was made by the immunoSEQ multiplex PCR assay. Sourced from immuneACCESS, this table was stored by TCRdb with only in-frame sequences that have V and J called. A share of the clones is absent; for the studies checked, an unresolved V gene accounts for under half, and the remainder has no known explanation. The sample contains 660,000 or so clones, approximately 96% of them found a single time. Of the sample, roughly 0.1% is held by the ten largest clones. CD8 naive samples consisted of CD45RO-negative cells that were positively selected for CCR7, yielding a CD45RA+CCR7+ population without TemRA cells. Sequencing used naive CD8+ T cells sorted from blood. The cell subset or site label on this specimen signifies: CD45RA+CCR7+. These receptors were collected from a woman in her twenties or thirties in good health.

The chain links TRBV28 to TRBJ2-3; 10 bases line up with TRBD2. The CDR3 is 17 amino acids. CDR1 is MDHEN and CDR2 is SYDVKM in the germline V gene. Trimming removed 1 base from V and 3 bases from J; junction bases left unmatched: 7. This CDR3 is CASSLLVSGRQTDTQYF. Written as DNA, the CDR3 is TGTGCCAGCAGTTTATTGGTTAGCGGGAGGCAGACAGATACGCAGTATTTT.

The chain joins TRBV19 to TRBJ1-5; no clear D gene. Germline CDR1 is LNHDA and CDR2 is SQIVND (reference sequence). V lost 5 bases and J 3 bases, leaving 14 bases between the germline ends. The CDR3 contains 15 residues. Here the CDR3 reads CASSRWTGNNQPQHF. CDR3 DNA sequence: TGTGCCAGTAGTCGATGGACGGGAAACAATCAGCCCCAGCATTTT.

This clone was seen a single time. The chain links TRBV19 to TRBJ1-4; unclear D gene. CDR1 LNHDA and CDR2 SQIVND come from the germline V gene (reference sequence). The CDR3 covers 14 residues. V was cut by 9 bases and J by 0 bases, with 11 bases left in between. CDR3 coding DNA: TGTGCCAGCTCCGGGATAGCAACTAATGAAAAACTGTTTTTT. Its protein is CASSGIATNEKLFF.

The chain uses TRBV13 and TRBJ2-7; D is perhaps TRBD2 (6 bases). V lost 1 base, J lost 6 bases, and 13 bases lay in between. From germline, CDR1 is PRHDT and CDR2 FYEKMQ (reference sequence). The CDR3 has 14 amino acids. In DNA, the CDR3 is TGTGCCAGCAGCTTAGTCGGGAGTGGAGGCGAGCAGTACTTC. Protein product: CASSLVGSGGEQYF.

The chain uses TRBV27 and TRBJ1-1; D is uncertain. V dropped 2 bases and J dropped 9 bases, with 13 bases sitting between them. CDR3 length equals 13 residues. CDR1 is MNHEY, CDR2 SMNVEV, per germline (reference sequence). The CDR3 sequence is CASSLEFGGQAFF. DNA of the CDR3: TGTGCCAGCAGTTTAGAATTCGGCGGACAAGCTTTCTTT.

The gene calls are TRBV28 and TRBJ1-1; the D is unclear. The germline V gene encodes CDR1 MDHEN and CDR2 SYDVKM. The germline V and J ends were trimmed by 3 bases and 1 base, with 12 bases remaining between them. This CDR3 is built from 15 residues. The CDR3 loop is CASSFRHRGNTEAFF. DNA for the CDR3: TGTGCCAGCAGTTTCCGACACAGAGGGAACACTGAAGCTTTCTTT.

Only one count was recorded for this clone. This chain links TRBV6-1 with TRBJ2-7, with 7 bases lining up with TRBD1. Germline-derived CDR1 and CDR2 are MNHNS and SASEGT. This CDR3 contains 12 residues. V was clipped by 8 bases and J by 2 bases; unmatched bases: 3. CDR3 protein: CASWDRAYEQYF. CDR3 coding DNA: TGTGCCAGCTGGGACAGAGCCTACGAGCAGTACTTC.

The rearrangement uses TRBV27 and TRBJ2-3; 7 bases align to TRBD2. CDR1 MNHEY and CDR2 SMNVEV come from the germline V gene (reference sequence). V was pared by 3 bases and J by 2 bases, with 17 bases of the junction left unmatched. CDR3 size: 19 residues. CDR3: CASSFSRDYRGAHTDTQYF. Written as DNA, the CDR3 is TGTGCCAGCAGTTTTAGCCGGGACTACCGAGGGGCACACACAGATACGCAGTATTTT.

This chain links TRBV28 with TRBJ2-5, with TRBD1 identical over 7 bases. The J call is doubtful: the DNA matches TRBJ2-7 better. Per germline, CDR1 MDHEN and CDR2 SYDVKM. The CDR3 has 14 residues. CDR3 in amino acids: CASSFSRGSYEQYF. CDR3 nucleotides: TGTGCCAGCAGTTTCTCCAGGGGGTCCTACGAGCAGTACTTC.

The CDR3 DNA reads as TGTGCCAGCACCTTCCTCGGGGGGAATGAAAAACTGTTTTTT. It yields the protein CASTFLGGNEKLFF. This chain joins TRBV27 and TRBJ1-4, with D possibly matching TRBD1 (5 bases). The V end was cut by 7 bases, the J end by 5 bases, with 14 bases between. CDR3 size: 14 residues. Germline V gene lookup returns CDR1 MNHEY and CDR2 SMNVEV (reference sequence).

This chain uses TRBV2 with TRBJ2-1, with 13 positions matching TRBD2. This CDR3 is built from 15 residues. J gave up 7 bases and V 6 bases, and 6 bases lay outside the gene matches. Germline-derived CDR1 and CDR2 are SNHLY and FYNNEI. CDR3 sequence (DNA): TGTGCCAGCAGACCCGGGACTAGCGGGACGAATGAGCAGTTCTTC. The encoded protein is CASRPGTSGTNEQFF. Using reference TRBV2 and TRBJ2-1 for the parts outside the CDR3, the full variable domain is EPEVTQTPSHQVTQMGQEVILRCVPISNHLYFYWYRQILGQKVEFLVSFYNNEISEKSEIFDDQFSVERPDGSNFTLKIRSTKLEDSAMYFCASRPGTSGTNEQFFGPGTRLTVL.

J is TRBJ2-7 and V is TRBV15; 11 nucleotides line up with TRBD2. Germline values: CDR1 LNHNV, CDR2 YYDKDF (reference sequence). The CDR3 covers 16 residues. With 2 bases clipped from V and 3 bases from J, the junction kept 6 bases outside the gene matches. CDR3 amino acids: CATSRPPGLADYEQYF. Written as DNA, the CDR3 is TGTGCCACCAGCAGACCTCCGGGACTAGCGGACTACGAGCAGTACTTC.

V usage is TRBV6-5 and J usage is TRBJ2-3; D remains ambiguous. Germline V gives CDR1 MNHEY, CDR2 SVGAGI. CDR3 size: 11 residues. V lost 7 bases and J 12 bases, leaving 14 bases between the germline ends. The CDR3 is CASTSGPDQYF. The DNA of the CDR3 is TGTGCCAGCACCTCCGGCCCCGATCAGTATTTT.

The chain employs TRBV4-2 and TRBJ2-7; 11 positions agree with TRBD2. Germline trimming cut 0 bases from V and 5 bases from J; bases unmatched to any gene: 6. CDR3 size: 16 residues. Germline values: CDR1 LGHNA, CDR2 YNFKEQ. DNA of the CDR3: TGTGCCAGCAGCCAAGAGTTGGGACTAGCGGAAGACGAGCAGTACTTC. Translating gives CASSQELGLAEDEQYF.

The chain has TRBV14 and TRBJ2-7, with a tentative D call TRBD1 (6 bases). The CDR3 is made up of 14 amino acids. Per germline, CDR1 SGHDN and CDR2 FVKESK. Trimming removed 8 bases from V and 3 bases from J, with 17 bases in between. In nucleotides, the CDR3 is TGTGCCAGCGCGCCCCGGGACACATACTACGAGCAGTACTTC. It yields the protein CASAPRDTYYEQYF.

This chain links TRBV27 with TRBJ2-7; 11 bases fit TRBD1. Germline V CDR1 and CDR2: MNHEY, SMNVEV (reference sequence). V shed 5 bases, J shed 4 bases, and the junction held 7 bases outside the gene matches. The CDR3 is 15 amino acids. This CDR3 reads CASSPGQGAYYEQYF. CDR3 coding DNA: TGTGCCAGCAGTCCCGGACAGGGGGCTTATTACGAGCAGTACTTC.

This clone is a singleton in its sample. The chain uses TRBV5-1 and TRBJ2-5, with TRBD1 matching 7 bases. Germline V lookup: CDR1 SGHRS, CDR2 YFSETQ. This CDR3 spans 15 amino acids. The trim removed 1 base at V and 2 bases at J, leaving 5 bases unmatched. This CDR3 is CASSLMGQPQETQYF. The CDR3 coding sequence is TGCGCCAGCAGCTTGATGGGACAGCCTCAAGAGACCCAGTACTTC.

This chain links TRBV27 with TRBJ1-1; D remains unclear. Trimming shortened V by 6 bases and J by 3 bases, and 17 bases separated the two germline ends. This CDR3 comprises 15 residues. Germline CDR1 and CDR2: MNHEY and SMNVEV (reference sequence). The CDR3 sequence is CASSPYQAVYTEAFF. The CDR3 coding sequence is TGTGCCAGCAGCCCCTATCAGGCAGTTTACACTGAAGCTTTCTTT.

This chain links TRBV9 with TRBJ1-3; TRBD1 might be the D (6 bases). Trimming took off 3 bases at V and 0 bases at J, with 16 bases between the two ends. CDR3 length: 17 amino acids. Germline V lookup: CDR1 SGDLS, CDR2 YYNGEE. CDR3 region: CASSALYRASSGNTIYF. CDR3 nucleotides: TGTGCCAGCAGCGCCCTTTACAGGGCGAGCTCTGGAAACACCATATATTTT.

The chain has TRBV5-1 and TRBJ1-2; D is unresolved. CDR1 and CDR2 from the germline V gene are SGHRS and YFSETQ. The germline V and J ends were trimmed by 3 bases and 8 bases, with 11 bases remaining between them. This CDR3 spans 12 amino acids. Written as DNA, the CDR3 is TGCGCCAGCAGCTCCTACTTGGAAGGCTACACCTTC. As protein: CASSSYLEGYTF.

The DNA for the CDR3 is TGCGCCAGCAGCTTGGCGAGCCCCTACGAGCAGTACTTC. It translates to CASSLASPYEQYF. The V call is TRBV5-1, the J call TRBJ2-5; D is unresolved. The J call may not be correct, given that the DNA end is closer to TRBJ2-7. The germline CDR1 and CDR2 sequences are SGHRS and YFSETQ. The CDR3 runs 13 residues.

V is TRBV7-2 and J is TRBJ2-7; 8 bases align to TRBD2. CDR3 length: 16 amino acids. Germline loops: CDR1 SGHTA, CDR2 FQGNSA. J lost 0 bases, V lost 3 bases, and 7 bases had no gene match. CDR3 residues: CASSLTSAYSSYEQYF. The CDR3 DNA reads as TGTGCCAGCAGCTTGACTAGCGCCTACAGCTCCTACGAGCAGTACTTC.

CDR3 in amino acids: CASSSPLRTRSSPPYEQYF. In DNA form, the CDR3 reads TGTGCCAGCAGTTCTCCTTTGCGGACTCGCTCATCTCCTCCCTACGAGCAGTACTTC. The V and J genes are TRBV28 and TRBJ2-7; TRBD2 is a possible D gene (5 bases). This CDR3 contains 19 residues. From germline, CDR1 is MDHEN and CDR2 SYDVKM. V was cut by 4 bases and J by 2 bases, with 27 bases left in between.

The chain has TRBV11-2 and TRBJ2-3, with TRBD2 identical over 7 bases. The germline CDR1 and CDR2 sequences are SGHAT and FQNNGV. The CDR3 covers 16 residues. V trimming: 6 bases; J trimming: 4 bases; junction bases outside the gene matches: 13. The CDR3 DNA reads TGTGCCAGCAGGACGGGTGGCGGGAGTTATGCAGATACGCAGTATTTT. It is translated as CASRTGGGSYADTQYF.

This chain links TRBV15 with TRBJ1-5; TRBD1 matches at 8 bases. This CDR3 is built from 15 residues. Unmatched junction bases numbered 6, after V lost 5 bases and J lost 3 bases. CDR1 is LNHNV and CDR2 is YYDKDF in the germline V gene (reference sequence). CDR3 DNA: TGTGCCACCAGCCACGACAGGGGCGTCAATCAGCCCCAGCATTTT. This sequence encodes CATSHDRGVNQPQHF.

This chain connects TRBV19 to TRBJ2-6; 8 positions agree with TRBD1. Losses at the gene ends were 5 bases for V and 3 bases for J; bases not matched to a gene: 6. The CDR3 has 16 residues. Germline V gene sequence: CDR1 LNHDA, CDR2 SQIVND (reference sequence). The CDR3 DNA sequence: TGTGCCAGTAGTGACAGGGGAGGTTATGGGGCCAACGTCCTGACTTTC. The encoded protein is CASSDRGGYGANVLTF.

Here the CDR3 reads CASSLGQGPTDTQYF. In nucleotides, the CDR3 is TGTGCCAGCAGCTTAGGACAGGGCCCCACAGATACGCAGTATTTT. The chain couples TRBV11-2 to TRBJ2-3; TRBD1 aligns across 7 bases. The germline CDR1 and CDR2 sequences are SGHAT and FQNNGV. This CDR3 has 15 residues. Unmatched junction bases numbered 3, after V lost 1 base and J lost 2 bases.

The chain links TRBV4-1 to TRBJ2-2, with a weak D call TRBD1 (5 bases). This CDR3 is 15 amino acids long. CDR1 is MGHRA, CDR2 YSYEKL, per germline. Trimming cost V 1 base and J 3 bases, with 9 bases left between them. The CDR3, as DNA: TGCGCCAGCAGCCAAGGGCAGACAGACACCGGGGAGCTGTTTTTT. Translated, it gives CASSQGQTDTGELFF.